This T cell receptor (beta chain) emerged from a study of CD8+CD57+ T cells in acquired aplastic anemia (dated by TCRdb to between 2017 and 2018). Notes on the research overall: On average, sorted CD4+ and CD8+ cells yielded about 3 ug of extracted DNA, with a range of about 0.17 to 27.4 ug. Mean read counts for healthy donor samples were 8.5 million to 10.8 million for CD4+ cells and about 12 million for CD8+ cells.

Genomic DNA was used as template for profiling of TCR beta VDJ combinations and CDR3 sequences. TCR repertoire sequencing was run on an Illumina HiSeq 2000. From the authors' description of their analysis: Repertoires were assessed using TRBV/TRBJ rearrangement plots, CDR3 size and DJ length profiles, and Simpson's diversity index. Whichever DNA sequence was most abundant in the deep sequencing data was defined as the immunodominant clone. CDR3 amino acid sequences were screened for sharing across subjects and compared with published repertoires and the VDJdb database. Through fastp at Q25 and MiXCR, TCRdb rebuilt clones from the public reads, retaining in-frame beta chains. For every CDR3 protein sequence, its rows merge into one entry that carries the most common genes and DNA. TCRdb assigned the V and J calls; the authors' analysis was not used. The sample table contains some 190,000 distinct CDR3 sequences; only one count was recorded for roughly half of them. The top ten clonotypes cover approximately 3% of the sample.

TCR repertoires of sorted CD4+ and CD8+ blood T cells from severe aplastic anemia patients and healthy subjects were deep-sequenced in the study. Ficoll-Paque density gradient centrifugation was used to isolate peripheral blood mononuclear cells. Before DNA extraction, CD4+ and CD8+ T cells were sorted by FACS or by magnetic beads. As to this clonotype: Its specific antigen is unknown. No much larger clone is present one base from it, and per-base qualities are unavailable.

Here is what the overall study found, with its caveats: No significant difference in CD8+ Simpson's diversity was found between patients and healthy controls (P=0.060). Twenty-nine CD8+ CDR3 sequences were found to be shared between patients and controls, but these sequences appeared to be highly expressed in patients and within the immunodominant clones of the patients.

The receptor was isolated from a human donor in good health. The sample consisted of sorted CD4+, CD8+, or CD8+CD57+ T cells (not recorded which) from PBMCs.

The CDR3 has the sequence CASSYPPRLAQETQYF. In nucleotide form, the sequence is TGTGCCAGCAGTTACCCCCCCAGACTAGCACAAGAGACCCAGTACTTC. The receptor chain draws on TRBV6-6 and TRBJ2-5; 7 bases in between match TRBD2. The CDR3 holds 16 amino acids from the cysteine to the phenylalanine. This entry keeps only the CDR3 DNA: 48 bases, framed from base 1. Taken from the germline V gene (reference sequence), the CDR1 and CDR2 loops are MNHNY and SVGAGI. V loses 2 bases at its end and J loses 2 bases; junction bases beyond the gene matches: 8.